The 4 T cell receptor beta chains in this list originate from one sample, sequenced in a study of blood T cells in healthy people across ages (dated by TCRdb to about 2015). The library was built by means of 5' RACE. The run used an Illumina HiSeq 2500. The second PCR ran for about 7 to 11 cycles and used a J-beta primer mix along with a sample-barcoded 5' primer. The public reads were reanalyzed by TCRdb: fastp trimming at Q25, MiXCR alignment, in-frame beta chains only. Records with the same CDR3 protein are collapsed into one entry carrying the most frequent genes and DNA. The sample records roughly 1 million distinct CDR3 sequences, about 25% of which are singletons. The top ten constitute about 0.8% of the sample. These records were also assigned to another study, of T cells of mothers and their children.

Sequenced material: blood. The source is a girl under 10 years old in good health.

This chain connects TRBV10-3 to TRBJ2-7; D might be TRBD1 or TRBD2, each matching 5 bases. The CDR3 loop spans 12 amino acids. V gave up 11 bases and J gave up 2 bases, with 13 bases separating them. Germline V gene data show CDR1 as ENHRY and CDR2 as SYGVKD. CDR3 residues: CALWDGAYEQYF. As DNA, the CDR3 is TGTGCCTTATGGGACGGAGCCTACGAGCAGTACTTC.

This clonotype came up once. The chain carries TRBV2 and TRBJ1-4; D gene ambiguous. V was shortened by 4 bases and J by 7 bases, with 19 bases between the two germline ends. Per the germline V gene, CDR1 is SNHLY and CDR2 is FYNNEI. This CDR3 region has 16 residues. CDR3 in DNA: TGTGCCAGCAGTGTCCCCGACCGACGAAAAAGTGAAAAACTGTTTTTT. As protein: CASSVPDRRKSEKLFF.

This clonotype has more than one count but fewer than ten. CDR3 nucleotide sequence: TGTGCCAGCAGCCAAGATGAACTTAATAGAAACATTCAGTACTTC. It translates to CASSQDELNRNIQYF. The chain uses TRBV14 and TRBJ2-4; D gene ambiguous. The germline V gene encodes CDR1 SGHDN and CDR2 FVKESK. The ends were cut back, 0 bases at V and 6 bases at J, with 12 bases in the middle. The CDR3 runs 15 residues.

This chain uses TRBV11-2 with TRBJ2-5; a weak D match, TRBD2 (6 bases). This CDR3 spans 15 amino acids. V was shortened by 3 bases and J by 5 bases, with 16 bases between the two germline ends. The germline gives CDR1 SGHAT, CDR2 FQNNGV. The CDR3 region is CASSLARGIGETQYF. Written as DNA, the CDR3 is TGTGCCAGCAGCTTGGCCCGCGGGATAGGGGAGACCCAGTACTTC.